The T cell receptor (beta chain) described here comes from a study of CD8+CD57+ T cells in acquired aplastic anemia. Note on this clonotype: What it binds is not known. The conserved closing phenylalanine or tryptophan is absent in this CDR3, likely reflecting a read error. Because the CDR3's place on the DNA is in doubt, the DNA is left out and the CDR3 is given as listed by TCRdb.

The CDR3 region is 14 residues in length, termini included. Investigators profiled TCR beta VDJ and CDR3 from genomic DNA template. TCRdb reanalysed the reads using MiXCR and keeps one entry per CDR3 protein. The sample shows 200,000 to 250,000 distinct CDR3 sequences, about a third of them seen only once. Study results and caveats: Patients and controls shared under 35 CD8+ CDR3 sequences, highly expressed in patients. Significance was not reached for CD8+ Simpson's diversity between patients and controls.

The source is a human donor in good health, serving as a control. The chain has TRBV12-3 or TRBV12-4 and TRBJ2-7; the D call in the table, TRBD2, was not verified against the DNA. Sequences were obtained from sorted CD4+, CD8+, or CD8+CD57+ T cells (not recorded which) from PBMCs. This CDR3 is CATSPAGSSYEQCY.